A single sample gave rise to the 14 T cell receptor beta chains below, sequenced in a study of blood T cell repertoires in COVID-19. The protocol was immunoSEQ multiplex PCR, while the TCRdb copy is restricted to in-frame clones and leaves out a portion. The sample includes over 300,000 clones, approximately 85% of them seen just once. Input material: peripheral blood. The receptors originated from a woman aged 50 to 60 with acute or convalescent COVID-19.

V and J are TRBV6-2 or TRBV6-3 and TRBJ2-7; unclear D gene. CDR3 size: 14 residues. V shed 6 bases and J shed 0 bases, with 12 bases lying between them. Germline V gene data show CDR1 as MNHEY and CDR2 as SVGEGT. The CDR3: CASSPIYPSYEQYF. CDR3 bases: TGTGCCAGCAGCCCTATATATCCCTCCTACGAGCAGTACTTC.

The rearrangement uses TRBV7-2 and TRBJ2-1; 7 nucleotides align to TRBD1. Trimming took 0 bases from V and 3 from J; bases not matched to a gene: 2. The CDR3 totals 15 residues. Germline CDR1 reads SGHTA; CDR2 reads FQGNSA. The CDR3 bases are TGTGCCAGCAGCTTAGCTGGACAGGTCTACAATGAGCAGTTCTTC. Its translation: CASSLAGQVYNEQFF.

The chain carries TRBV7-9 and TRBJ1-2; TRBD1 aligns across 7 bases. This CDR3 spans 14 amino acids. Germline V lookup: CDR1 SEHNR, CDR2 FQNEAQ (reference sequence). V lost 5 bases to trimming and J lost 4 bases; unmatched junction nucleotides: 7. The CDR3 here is CASSRGDSGYGYTF. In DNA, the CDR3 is TGTGCCAGCAGCCGAGGGGACAGCGGCTATGGCTACACCTTC.

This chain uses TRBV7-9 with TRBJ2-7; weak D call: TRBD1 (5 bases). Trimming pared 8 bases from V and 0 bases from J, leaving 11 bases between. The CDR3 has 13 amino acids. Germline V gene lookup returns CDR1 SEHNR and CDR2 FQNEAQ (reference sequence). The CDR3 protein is CASGHFGSYEQYF. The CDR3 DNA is TGTGCCAGCGGACACTTCGGCTCCTACGAGCAGTACTTC.

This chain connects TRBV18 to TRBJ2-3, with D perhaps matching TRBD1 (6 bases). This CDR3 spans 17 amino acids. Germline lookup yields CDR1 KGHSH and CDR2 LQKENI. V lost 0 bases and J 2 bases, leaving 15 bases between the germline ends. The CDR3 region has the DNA TGTGCCAGCTCACCACCATTCACTAGGGGGAACACAGATACGCAGTATTTT. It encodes CASSPPFTRGNTDTQYF.

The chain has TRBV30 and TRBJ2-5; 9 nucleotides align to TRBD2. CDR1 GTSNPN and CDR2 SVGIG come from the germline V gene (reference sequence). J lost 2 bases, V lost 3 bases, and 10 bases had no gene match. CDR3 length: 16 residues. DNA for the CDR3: TGTGCCTGGAGGGTTAGCGGGAGAAGAGGACAAGAGACCCAGTACTTC. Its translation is CAWRVSGRRGQETQYF.

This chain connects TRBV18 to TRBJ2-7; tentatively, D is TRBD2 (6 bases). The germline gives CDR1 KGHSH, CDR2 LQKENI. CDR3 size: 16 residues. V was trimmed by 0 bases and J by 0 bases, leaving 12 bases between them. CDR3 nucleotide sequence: TGTGCCAGCTCACCACCTGCTGGGGGGAACTCCTACGAGCAGTACTTC. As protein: CASSPPAGGNSYEQYF.

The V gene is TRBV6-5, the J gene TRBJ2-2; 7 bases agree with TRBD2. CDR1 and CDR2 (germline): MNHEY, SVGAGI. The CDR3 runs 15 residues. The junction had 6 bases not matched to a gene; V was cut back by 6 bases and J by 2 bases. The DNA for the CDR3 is TGTGCCAGCAGCCCGGGACTACTAAACACCGGGGAGCTGTTTTTT. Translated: CASSPGLLNTGELFF.

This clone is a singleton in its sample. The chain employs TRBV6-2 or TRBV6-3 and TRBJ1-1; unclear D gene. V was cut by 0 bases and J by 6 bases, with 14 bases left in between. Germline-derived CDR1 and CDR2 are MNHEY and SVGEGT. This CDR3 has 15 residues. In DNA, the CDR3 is TGTGCCAGCAGTTACTCGTCGGTGTTTCGTGCTGAAGCTTTCTTT. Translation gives CASSYSSVFRAEAFF.

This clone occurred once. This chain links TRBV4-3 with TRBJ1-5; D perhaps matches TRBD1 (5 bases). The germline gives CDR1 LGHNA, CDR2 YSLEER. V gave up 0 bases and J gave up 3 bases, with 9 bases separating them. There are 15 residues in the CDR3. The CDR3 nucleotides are TGCGCCAGCAGCCAAGAGACAGTGAACAATCAGCCCCAGCATTTT. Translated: CASSQETVNNQPQHF.

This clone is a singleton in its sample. The CDR3 region has the DNA TGTGCCAGCAGCCACGGGACTTCAAGCTCCTACAATGAGCAGTTCTTC. Amino acids: CASSHGTSSSYNEQFF. The V and J genes are TRBV3-1 (or the pseudogene TRBV3-2) and TRBJ2-1; D perhaps matches TRBD2 (6 bases). V was clipped by 3 bases and J by 0 bases, with 12 bases between them. The CDR3 runs 16 residues. Germline loops: CDR1 LGHDT, CDR2 YNNKEL (reference sequence).

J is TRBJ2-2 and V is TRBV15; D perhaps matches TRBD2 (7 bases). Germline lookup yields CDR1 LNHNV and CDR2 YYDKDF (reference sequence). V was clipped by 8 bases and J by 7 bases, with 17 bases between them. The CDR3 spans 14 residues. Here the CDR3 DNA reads TGTGCCACCCCCACGGGGGGCAACGTCGGGGAGCTGTTTTTT. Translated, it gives CATPTGGNVGELFF.

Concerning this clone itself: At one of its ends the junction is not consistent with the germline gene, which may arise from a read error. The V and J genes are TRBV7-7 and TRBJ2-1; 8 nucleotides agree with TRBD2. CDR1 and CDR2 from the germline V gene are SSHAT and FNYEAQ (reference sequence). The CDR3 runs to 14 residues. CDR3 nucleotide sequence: TGTGCTAGCAGCTTCGGCGGGGGACTAGGAGAGCAGTTCTTC. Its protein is CASSFGGGLGEQFF.

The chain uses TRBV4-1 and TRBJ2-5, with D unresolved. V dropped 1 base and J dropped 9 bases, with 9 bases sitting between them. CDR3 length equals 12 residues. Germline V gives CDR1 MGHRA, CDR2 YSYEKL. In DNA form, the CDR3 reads TGCGCCAGCAGCCAAGGTCCCGCGGCCCAGTACTTC. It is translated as CASSQGPAAQYF.